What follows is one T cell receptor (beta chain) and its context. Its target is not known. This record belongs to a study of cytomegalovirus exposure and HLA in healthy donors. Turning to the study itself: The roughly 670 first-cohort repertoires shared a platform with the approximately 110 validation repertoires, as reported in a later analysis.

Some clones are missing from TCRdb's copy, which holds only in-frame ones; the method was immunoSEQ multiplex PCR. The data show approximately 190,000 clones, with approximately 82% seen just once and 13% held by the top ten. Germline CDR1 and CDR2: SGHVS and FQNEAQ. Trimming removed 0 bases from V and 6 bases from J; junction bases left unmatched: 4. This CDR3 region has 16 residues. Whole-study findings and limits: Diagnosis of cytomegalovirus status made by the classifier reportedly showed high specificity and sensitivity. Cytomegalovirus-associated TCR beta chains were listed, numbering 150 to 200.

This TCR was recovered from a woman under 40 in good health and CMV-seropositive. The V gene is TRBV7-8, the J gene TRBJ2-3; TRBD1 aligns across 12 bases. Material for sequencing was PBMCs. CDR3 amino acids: CASSLAGTGGSDTQYF. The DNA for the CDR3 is TGTGCCAGCAGCTTAGCGGGGACAGGGGGCTCGGATACGCAGTATTTT. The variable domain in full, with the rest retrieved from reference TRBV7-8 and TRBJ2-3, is GAGVSQSPRYKVAKRGQDVALRCDPISGHVSLFWYQQALGQGPEFLTYFQNEAQLDKSGLPSDRFFAERPEGSVSTLKIQRTQQEDSAVYLCASSLAGTGGSDTQYFGPGTRLTVL.